This T cell receptor (beta chain) was retrieved from a study of cytomegalovirus exposure and HLA in healthy donors. Overall study findings and caveats: With DRB1 most and HLA-C fewest, TCR association rates differed between HLA loci in a later analysis. Later work showed greater clonal expansion in HLA-associated TCR beta chains than in equally common others. Presence/absence analyses assumed roughly uniform sequencing depth across donors, which may not hold.

Vbeta (60) and Jbeta (13) primers were used in the PCR. Sequencing used immunoSEQ multiplex PCR; TCRdb keeps in-frame clones, though not all of them. Of under 150,000 clones in the sample, about 63% are singletons; the top ten hold around 1.6%. CDR1 is MNHNS, CDR2 SASEGT, per germline. The CDR3 runs to 14 residues. The ends lost 4 bases at V and 6 bases at J; junction bases unmatched: 4. The donors comprised healthy bone marrow donors. About this clone: Its cognate antigen is unknown.

Sequenced input: PBMCs. The chain employs TRBV6-1 and TRBJ1-5; 9 positions agree with TRBD1. The clonotype was recovered from a man in his thirties or forties in good health and CMV-seropositive. CDR3 nucleotide sequence: TGTGCCAGCAGTGTGGGACAGGGTTTTCAGCCCCAGCATTTT. Amino acid sequence: CASSVGQGFQPQHF.